This T cell receptor beta chain was sequenced in a study of cytomegalovirus exposure and HLA in healthy donors. Overall study findings and caveats: In a later analysis, at a false discovery rate of 0.05, roughly 17,000 TCR beta sequences matched HLA alleles.

As to this clone: Its specificity is unknown.

V shed 5 bases and J 5 bases; nucleotides not matched to a gene: 5. The CDR3 length is 13 residues. Germline CDR1 ENHRY, CDR2 SYGVKD. At collection, donors were nominally healthy, but unrecorded immune exposures were probable. The PCR was carried out with 60 Vbeta primers and 13 Jbeta primers. Using immunoSEQ multiplex PCR, the repertoire was profiled, and TCRdb retains in-frame clones only, with some absent. The table lists some 110,000 clones, approximately 80% of them singletons. The TCR comes from a man aged 25 to 40 in good health and CMV-seropositive. The chain combines TRBV10-3 with TRBJ1-1; 7 nucleotides align to TRBD1. Sample: PBMCs. In nucleotides, the CDR3 is TGTGCCATCAGTCAGACAGGGTATACTGAAGCTTTCTTT. Residues: CAISQTGYTEAFF.